This TCR beta chain was identified in a study of T cell repertoires in cytomegalovirus infection. Whole-study context: It was recently identified HLA-C-restricted and well-studied HLA-B-restricted CMV epitopes that the study used. CMV infection plus the matching HLA type was flagged by public TCR beta signatures.

TCRdb recomputed calls from the reads with MiXCR, one row per CDR3 protein. The repertoire holds roughly 860,000 distinct CDR3 sequences, with approximately 32% as singletons. Overall study results and limits: Dominant in the ex vivo response were TCR beta clonotypes restricted by HLA-C and specific for CMV.

With respect to this clonotype: Its antigen is currently unknown.

Trimming removed 2 bases at V and 8 bases at J, with 12 bases between. The germline gives CDR1 LGHNA, CDR2 YNFKEQ. The CDR3 consists of 13 residues. The clonotype comes from a human donor in good health (CMV status not recorded). Some clones in this sample may be carry-over from other donors' samples. The J gene is TRBJ1-1, the V gene TRBV4-2; D is undetermined. The sequenced sample was cultured CD8+ T cells from PBMCs, obtained from culture after CMV antigen stimulation. The DNA of the CDR3 is TGTGCCAGCAGCCAATTTATAGCGTCCGAAGCTTTCTTT. Translating gives CASSQFIASEAFF.